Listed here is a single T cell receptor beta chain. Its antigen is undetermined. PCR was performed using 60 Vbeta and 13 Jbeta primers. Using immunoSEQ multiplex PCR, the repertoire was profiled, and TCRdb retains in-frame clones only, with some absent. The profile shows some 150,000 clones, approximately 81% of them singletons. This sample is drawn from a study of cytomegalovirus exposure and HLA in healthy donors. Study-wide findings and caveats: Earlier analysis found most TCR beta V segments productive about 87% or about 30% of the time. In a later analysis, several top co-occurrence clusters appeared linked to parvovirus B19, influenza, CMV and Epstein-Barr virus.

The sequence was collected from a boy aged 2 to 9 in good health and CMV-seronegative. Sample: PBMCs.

The CDR3 DNA is TGTGCCAGCAGCGCAGGGACACGATCCTACGAGCAGTACTTC. Translating gives CASSAGTRSYEQYF. The chain joins TRBV6-1 to TRBJ2-5, with D possibly TRBD1 on 6 matching bases. The J call is in doubt because the DNA end fits TRBJ2-7 better. The germline gives CDR1 MNHNS, CDR2 SASEGT. The CDR3 has 14 amino acids.